What follows are 5 T cell receptor beta chains derived from one specimen sequenced in a study of blood T cell repertoires in COVID-19. Data came from immunoSEQ multiplex PCR; TCRdb stores just in-frame clones and leaves some out. The data contain 95,000 to 150,000 clones, around three quarters of them seen just once; the ten biggest clones take up roughly 4%. Input material: peripheral blood. The receptors were gathered from a woman of 80 years or more with acute or convalescent COVID-19.

V usage is TRBV7-8 and J usage is TRBJ2-1; 12 nucleotides line up with TRBD2. The CDR3 has 15 residues. J was trimmed by 4 bases and V by 5 bases; bases with no gene match: 3. Germline V CDR1 and CDR2: SGHVS, FQNEAQ. The CDR3 DNA reads TGTGCCAGCAGCCGCGGACTAGCGGGGTACAATGAGCAGTTCTTC. Translating gives CASSRGLAGYNEQFF.

The rearrangement links TRBV6-2 or TRBV6-3 to TRBJ2-5; 7 positions agree with TRBD1. V gave up 5 bases and J gave up 7 bases; unmatched junction bases: 7. From germline, CDR1 is MNHEY and CDR2 SVGEGT. This CDR3 has 13 amino acids. The CDR3 loop is CASSGQSGGTQYF. DNA of the CDR3: TGTGCCAGCAGTGGACAGTCAGGGGGGACCCAGTACTTC.

The CDR3 reads CASSNRATEAFF. The CDR3 region has the DNA TGTGCCAGCAGTAACAGGGCCACTGAAGCTTTCTTT. The gene calls are TRBV6-5 and TRBJ1-1, with a possible D match to TRBD1 (6 bases). The CDR3 has 12 residues. The germline V and J ends were trimmed by 5 bases and 4 bases, with 8 bases remaining between them. Germline V CDR1 and CDR2: MNHEY, SVGAGI.

This clone occurred once. The chain couples TRBV7-9 to TRBJ1-1; TRBD1 might be the D (5 bases). V was clipped by 1 base and J by 3 bases, with 15 bases between them. This CDR3 has 16 residues. The germline V gene has CDR1 SEHNR and CDR2 FQNEAQ (reference sequence). The CDR3: CASSLGGGDFDTEAFF. CDR3 DNA: TGTGCCAGCAGCTTAGGCGGGGGTGATTTCGACACTGAAGCTTTCTTT.

This clone was seen a handful of times. This chain connects TRBV4-3 to TRBJ2-2; 8 bases line up with TRBD2. CDR1 LGHNA and CDR2 YSLEER come from the germline V gene. Unmatched junction bases numbered 11, after V lost 0 bases and J lost 5 bases. The CDR3 is 18 amino acids. The CDR3 nucleotides are TGCGCCAGCAGCCAAGATAGAGTTGACCCGGGGGGGACCGGGGAGCTGTTTTTT. Translating gives CASSQDRVDPGGTGELFF.